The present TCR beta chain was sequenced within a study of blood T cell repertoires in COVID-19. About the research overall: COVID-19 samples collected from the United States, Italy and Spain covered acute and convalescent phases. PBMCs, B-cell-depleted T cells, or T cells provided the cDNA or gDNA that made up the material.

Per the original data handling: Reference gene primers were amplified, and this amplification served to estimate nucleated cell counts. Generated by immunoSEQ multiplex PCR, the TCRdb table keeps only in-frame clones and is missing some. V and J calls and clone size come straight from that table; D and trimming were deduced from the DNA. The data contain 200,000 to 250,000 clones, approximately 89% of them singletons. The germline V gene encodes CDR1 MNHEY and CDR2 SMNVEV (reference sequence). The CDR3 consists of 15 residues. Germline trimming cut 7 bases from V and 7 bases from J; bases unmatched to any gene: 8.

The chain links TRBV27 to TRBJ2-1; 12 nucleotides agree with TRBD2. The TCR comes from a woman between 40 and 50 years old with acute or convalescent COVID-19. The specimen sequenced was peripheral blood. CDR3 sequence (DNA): TGTGCCAGCAATCTTGGGACTAGCGGGTTGAATGAGCAGTTCTTC. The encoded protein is CASNLGTSGLNEQFF.